This passage covers 24 T cell receptor beta chains from one sample sequenced in a study of vaccination and CD4 T cells after COVID-19 (dated by TCRdb to 2021 to 2024). Libraries were constructed by PCR. Sequencer: Illumina iSeq 100. TCR sequencing of DNA from cultured CD4+ T cells used the Oncomine TCR Beta short-read assay at the Johns Hopkins FTIC core. The QIAamp micro DNA kit was used to extract genomic DNA from the cultured CD4+ T cells. The public reads were run again by TCRdb, first through fastp at Q25 and then through MiXCR, and only productive beta chains were kept. Rows merge per CDR3 protein into single entries with the most common DNA and genes. The sample table holds roughly 7,800 distinct CDR3 sequences, of which less than 50% were seen once. The ten top clones hold over 25% of the sample. The sample's treatment or condition label is to be understood as: approximately nine-day PBMC culture with coronavirus spike peptide pools or control peptides (ViraFEST assay). CD4+ T cells from unexposed donors were collected before the COVID-19 pandemic (2011-2018).

For these receptors, no antigen is known. Specimen: CD4+ T cells from blood, cultured in vitro. These TCRs come from a human donor in good health.

This clonotype was seen just once. A much larger clone is a single base away; this may be a read error. This chain links TRBV25-1 with TRBJ1-5, with a possible D match to TRBD1 (5 bases). The length of the CDR3 is 13 residues. Germline V gene sequence: CDR1 MGHDK, CDR2 SYGVNS. In DNA form, the CDR3 reads TGTGCCAGCAGTGAATCAGGGAATCAGCCCCGGCATTTT. Translation gives CASSESGNQPRHF.

The sample holds a few counts of this clonotype. The rearrangement uses TRBV7-3 and TRBJ1-2; TRBD1 might be the D (5 bases). Germline-derived CDR1 and CDR2 are SGHTA and FQGTGA. Trimming pared 5 bases from V and 0 bases from J, leaving 10 bases between. This CDR3 has 14 residues. This chain's CDR3 is CASSPGATNYGYTF. DNA of the CDR3: TGTGCCAGCAGCCCCGGGGCGACTAACTATGGCTACACCTTC.

The chain combines TRBV6-1 with TRBJ2-1, with TRBD2 matching 10 bases. The germline V gene encodes CDR1 MNHNS and CDR2 SASEGT. The V segment lost 3 bases and the J segment 5 bases; nucleotides outside the gene matches: 7. This CDR3 has 16 amino acids. CDR3 sequence (DNA): TGTGCCAGCAGTGACTTCGGGACTAGCGTTGACAATGAGCAGTTCTTC. The encoded protein is CASSDFGTSVDNEQFF.

The rearrangement links TRBV30 to TRBJ1-2; D is uncertain. CDR1 GTSNPN and CDR2 SVGIG come from the germline V gene (reference sequence). The ends were cut back, 0 bases at V and 8 bases at J, with 13 bases in the middle. This CDR3 comprises 13 residues. CDR3 residues: CAWSVSTAEGYTF. CDR3 in DNA: TGTGCCTGGAGTGTGAGTACGGCAGAAGGCTACACCTTC.

The chain uses TRBV18 and TRBJ1-2; 8 bases map to TRBD1. Unmatched junction bases numbered 6, after V lost 3 bases and J lost 3 bases. The CDR3 is 15 residues long. The germline V gene has CDR1 KGHSH and CDR2 LQKENI. The CDR3 nucleotides are TGTGCCAGCTCACCGCTTCCAGGGGGCGACTATGGCTACACCTTC. Translated, it gives CASSPLPGGDYGYTF.

The V call is TRBV20-1, the J call TRBJ2-2; 9 bases align to TRBD2. V was pared by 3 bases and J by 6 bases, with 5 bases of the junction left unmatched. This CDR3 has 14 amino acids. CDR1 is DFQATT, CDR2 SNEGSKA, per germline (reference sequence). The CDR3, as DNA: TGCAGTGCTAGGGTAGCGGGAGTGGCCGGGGAGCTGTTTTTT. Its protein product is CSARVAGVAGELFF.

J is TRBJ1-2 and V is TRBV6-1; perhaps TRBD1 as D (6 bases). The CDR3 extends over 13 amino acids. V lost 4 bases and J 6 bases, leaving 12 bases between the germline ends. Germline CDR1 and CDR2: MNHNS and SASEGT. DNA for the CDR3: TGTGCCAGCAGTGGGACAGCTGCCCATGGCTACACCTTC. Its translation is CASSGTAAHGYTF.

This clonotype has a handful of counts. CDR3 DNA: TGTGCCATCAGTGCAGGAGAAAATTCACCCCTCCACTTT. Its translation: CAISAGENSPLHF. The chain combines TRBV10-3 with TRBJ1-6; D is undetermined. CDR3 size: 13 residues. V was pared by 4 bases and J by 7 bases, with 8 bases between. Germline loops: CDR1 ENHRY, CDR2 SYGVKD.

This chain uses TRBV7-2 with TRBJ2-5, with TRBD2 as a possible D gene (5 bases). Germline CDR1 is SGHTA and CDR2 is FQGNSA. V lost 5 bases and J lost 5, with 15 bases in between. The CDR3 runs to 14 residues. The CDR3 loop reads CASSPRAGYETQYF. DNA of the CDR3: TGTGCCAGCAGCCCGAGGGCGGGTTACGAGACCCAGTACTTC.

This clonotype was seen a few times. The rearrangement uses TRBV20-1 and TRBJ1-2; 9 positions agree with TRBD1. V dropped 3 bases and J dropped 6; count of bases not matched to a gene: 8. The CDR3 spans 14 residues. Germline assignment: CDR1 DFQATT and CDR2 SNEGSKA (reference sequence). The CDR3 spells CSARSQGAMDGYTF. CDR3 sequence (DNA): TGCAGTGCTAGGTCACAGGGGGCAATGGATGGCTACACCTTC.

The chain recombines TRBV7-3 with TRBJ2-2, with D possibly being TRBD2 (5 bases). CDR3 size: 15 residues. Germline CDR1 SGHTA, CDR2 FQGTGA. V dropped 5 bases and J dropped 1 base, with 11 bases sitting between them. The CDR3 region has the DNA TGTGCCAGCAGCCCCCCCGGACTGAACACCGGGGAGCTGTTTTTT. Amino acids: CASSPPGLNTGELFF.

This clonotype was counted a few times. This chain links TRBV6-1 with TRBJ1-6, with D perhaps TRBD1 (6 bases). The CDR3 is 14 residues long. Trimming removed 4 bases from V and 12 bases from J, with 16 bases in between. The germline V gene encodes CDR1 MNHNS and CDR2 SASEGT. Here the CDR3 reads CASSAVRGVEPLHF. CDR3 bases: TGTGCCAGCAGTGCGGTCAGGGGAGTGGAACCCCTCCACTTT.

This clonotype was seen only once. V is TRBV28 and J is TRBJ2-1; D ambiguous. The ends were cut back, 2 bases at V and 4 bases at J, with 6 bases in the middle. CDR1 MDHEN and CDR2 SYDVKM come from the germline V gene. The CDR3 covers 13 residues. The CDR3 sequence: CASSLDLYNEQFF. CDR3 DNA sequence: TGTGCCAGCAGTTTAGACCTTTACAATGAGCAGTTCTTC.

This chain uses TRBV20-1 with TRBJ2-1; D call uncertain. This CDR3 region has 13 residues. V shed 6 bases and J shed 8 bases, with 17 bases lying between them. Germline CDR1 reads DFQATT; CDR2 reads SNEGSKA (reference sequence). Written as DNA, the CDR3 is TGCAGTGCAAACCGCAGAGCGATTTATGAGCAGTTCTTC. Translation gives CSANRRAIYEQFF.

This clonotype was seen a few times. The chain couples TRBV10-3 to TRBJ2-3, with 8 bases identical to TRBD2. Germline CDR1 ENHRY, CDR2 SYGVKD. With V trimmed by 7 bases and J by 1 base, 1 base remained unmatched. This CDR3 spans 13 amino acids. CDR3 DNA: TGTGCCATCACGACTAGCGGCACAGATACGCAGTATTTT. Translating gives CAITTSGTDTQYF.

The table lists this clonotype with a few counts. V and J are TRBV7-2 and TRBJ2-3; no firm D call. The CDR3 contains 11 residues. The V gene lost 5 bases and the J gene lost 9 bases, with 9 bases spanning the gap. CDR1 and CDR2 (germline): SGHTA, FQGNSA. In DNA form, the CDR3 reads TGTGCCAGCAGCCTCCGCTTGACGCAGTATTTT. This codes for CASSLRLTQYF.

V usage is TRBV20-1 and J usage is TRBJ2-1; 7 nucleotides match TRBD2. The V gene end was trimmed by 3 bases and the J gene end by 2 bases; junction bases not matched to a gene: 4. CDR3 length equals 14 residues. Germline V gene sequence: CDR1 DFQATT, CDR2 SNEGSKA (reference sequence). The chain's CDR3 is CSASMGRAYNEQFF. The CDR3 nucleotides are TGCAGTGCTAGTATGGGGAGGGCCTACAATGAGCAGTTCTTC.

Note on this clonotype: One end of the junction is discordant with germline, which a read error may explain. The chain joins TRBV19 to TRBJ1-1, with unresolved D. Germline V lookup: CDR1 LNHDA, CDR2 SQIVND (reference sequence). The CDR3 runs to 16 residues. The CDR3 region has the DNA TGTGCCAGTAGTATAGGTGCGGGCGGGATGAACACTGAAGCTTCCTTT. This sequence encodes CASSIGAGGMNTEASF.

This clonotype was detected a few times. The chain recombines TRBV15 with TRBJ1-5, with 8 positions matching TRBD1. Germline-derived CDR1 and CDR2 are LNHNV and YYDKDF (reference sequence). The CDR3 loop spans 14 amino acids. The trim removed 5 bases at V and 11 bases at J, leaving 11 bases unmatched. In DNA form, the CDR3 reads TGTGCCACCAGCGAATGGTTCGGGGGACAGGCCCAGCATTTT. It yields the protein CATSEWFGGQAQHF.

The chain recombines TRBV6-5 with TRBJ2-1; no clear D gene. The CDR3 loop spans 12 amino acids. V was shortened by 2 bases and J by 8 bases, with 7 bases between the two germline ends. Germline V CDR1 and CDR2: MNHEY, SVGAGI. The DNA of the CDR3 is TGTGCCAGCAGTTACCTATCCGATGAGCAGTTCTTC. Its translation: CASSYLSDEQFF.

V gene TRBV7-2 combines with J gene TRBJ2-5; TRBD2 matches at 14 bases. The CDR3 runs 17 residues. Trimming took 2 bases from V and 4 from J; bases not matched to a gene: 6. The germline V gene has CDR1 SGHTA and CDR2 FQGNSA. CDR3 region: CASSLYPGLAGVETQYF. CDR3 in DNA: TGTGCCAGCAGCTTATACCCGGGACTAGCGGGAGTAGAGACCCAGTACTTC.

V gene TRBV2 combines with J gene TRBJ2-7, with a possible D match to TRBD1 (5 bases). CDR3 length: 14 amino acids. The V gene's germline CDR1 is SNHLY and CDR2 FYNNEI. V was trimmed by 2 bases and J by 1 base, leaving 9 bases between them. The CDR3 sequence is CASSEYRNSYEQYF. The CDR3 nucleotides read TGTGCCAGCAGTGAATACAGGAATTCCTACGAGCAGTACTTC.

The chain links TRBV4-1 to TRBJ1-2; D not certain. Germline CDR1 is MGHRA and CDR2 is YSYEKL. Trimming shortened V by 4 bases and J by 3 bases, and 15 bases separated the two germline ends. The CDR3 is 15 amino acids. CDR3 sequence: CASSPLGRPDYGYTF. The DNA for the CDR3 is TGCGCCAGCAGCCCGCTTGGGCGTCCCGACTATGGCTACACCTTC.

This clonotype was observed a single time. The chain recombines TRBV6-1 with TRBJ2-1, with 9 bases aligning to TRBD2. This CDR3 is 18 amino acids long. The V and J ends lost 5 bases and 8 bases, in that order; junction bases with no gene match: 19. CDR1 and CDR2 from the germline V gene are MNHNS and SASEGT. The CDR3 coding sequence is TGTGCCAGCAGTCTTACCGGTAGCGGGAGTGGGTACAGCGATGAGCAGTTCTTC. Its translation is CASSLTGSGSGYSDEQFF.